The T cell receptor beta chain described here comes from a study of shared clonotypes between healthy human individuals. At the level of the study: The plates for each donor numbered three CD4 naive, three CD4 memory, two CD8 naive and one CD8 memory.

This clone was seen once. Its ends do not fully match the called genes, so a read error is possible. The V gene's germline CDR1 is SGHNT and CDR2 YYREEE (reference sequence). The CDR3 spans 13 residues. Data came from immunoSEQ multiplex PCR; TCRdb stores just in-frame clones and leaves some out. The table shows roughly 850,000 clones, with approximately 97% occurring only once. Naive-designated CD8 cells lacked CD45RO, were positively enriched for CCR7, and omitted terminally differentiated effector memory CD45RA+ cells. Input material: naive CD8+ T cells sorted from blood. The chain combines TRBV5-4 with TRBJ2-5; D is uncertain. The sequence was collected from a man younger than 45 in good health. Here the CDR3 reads CASRLENEETQYF. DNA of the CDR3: TGTGCCAGCAGGTTGGAGAACGAAGAGACCCAGTACTTC.